This entry lists 20 T cell receptor beta chains sequenced from one sample in a study of T cell changes during pregnancy in multiple sclerosis. Method: immunoSEQ multiplex PCR; TCRdb's copy keeps in-frame clones and lacks some. Altogether 45,000 to 70,000 clones are present, 92% being singletons, with the ten largest covering approximately 0.15%. The source was CD4+ T cells from peripheral blood mononuclear cells, collected after pregnancy. These receptors all stem from a female donor in good health, enrolled as a control in a pregnancy study.

This clone was seen only once. J is TRBJ2-2 and V is TRBV4-2; 13 nucleotides line up with TRBD2. Germline assignment: CDR1 LGHNA and CDR2 YNFKEQ. The CDR3 extends over 19 amino acids. With 1 base clipped from V and 0 bases from J, the junction kept 5 bases outside the gene matches. CDR3 residues: CASSQGLAGGPSNTGELFF. The DNA of the CDR3 is TGTGCCAGCAGCCAAGGACTAGCGGGGGGCCCCTCGAACACCGGGGAGCTGTTTTTT.

The V call is TRBV30, the J call TRBJ1-1, with D possibly matching TRBD1 (5 bases). Trimming left V 3 bases short and J 5 bases short, with 13 bases between. The CDR3 has 13 residues. The germline gives CDR1 GTSNPN, CDR2 SVGIG (reference sequence). In nucleotides, the CDR3 is TGTGCCTGGAGGGGGCCCAGTTGGACTGAAGCTTTCTTT. Its protein is CAWRGPSWTEAFF.

The chain links TRBV2 to TRBJ2-7; D possibly corresponds to TRBD2 (6 bases). The CDR3 runs 14 residues. V was pared by 7 bases and J by 3 bases, with 16 bases between. Germline values: CDR1 SNHLY, CDR2 FYNNEI. The CDR3 region is CASKGGAVHYEQYF. CDR3 coding DNA: TGTGCCAGCAAGGGCGGGGCGGTCCACTACGAGCAGTACTTC. Full variable domain (rest looked up from reference TRBV2 and TRBJ2-7): EPEVTQTPSHQVTQMGQEVILRCVPISNHLYFYWYRQILGQKVEFLVSFYNNEISEKSEIFDDQFSVERPDGSNFTLKIRSTKLEDSAMYFCASKGGAVHYEQYFGPGTRLTVT.

This chain links TRBV2 with TRBJ1-1; D is uncertain. Germline V gives CDR1 SNHLY, CDR2 FYNNEI. Trimming cost V 5 bases and J 0 bases, with 7 bases left between them. The CDR3 length is 13 residues. As DNA, the CDR3 is TGTGCCAGCAGTACGGAGATGAACACTGAAGCTTTCTTT. As protein: CASSTEMNTEAFF.

The rearrangement links TRBV6-1 to TRBJ2-1, with TRBD1 identical over 10 bases. CDR3 length equals 15 residues. V dropped 5 bases and J dropped 1; count of bases not matched to a gene: 2. Germline V gene data show CDR1 as MNHNS and CDR2 as SASEGT. The CDR3 DNA follows: TGTGCCAGCAGTAGGGGACAGGGGTCCTACAATGAGCAGTTCTTC. It is translated as CASSRGQGSYNEQFF.

The chain uses TRBV6-1 and TRBJ1-5, with D uncertain. The CDR3 consists of 13 residues. The germline gives CDR1 MNHNS, CDR2 SASEGT. V was clipped by 4 bases and J by 7 bases, with 11 bases between them. Here the CDR3 reads CASSGAGSQPQHF. The CDR3 DNA sequence: TGTGCCAGCAGTGGGGCGGGGTCCCAGCCCCAGCATTTT.

The chain is built from TRBV4-1 and TRBJ2-5, with D perhaps TRBD1 (6 bases). V lost 3 bases to trimming and J lost 1 base, with 21 bases between them. CDR1 is MGHRA, CDR2 YSYEKL, per germline. CDR3 length equals 18 residues. The CDR3 region is CASSQGQTAGTPQETQYF. Written as DNA, the CDR3 is TGCGCCAGCAGCCAGGGACAAACCGCTGGAACCCCCCAAGAGACCCAGTACTTC.

The DNA for the CDR3 is TGTGCCAGCAGTAGGGGGACAGGGGTAAACTATGGCTACACCTTC. Translation: CASSRGTGVNYGYTF. V and J are TRBV6-6 and TRBJ1-2, with 10 bases aligning to TRBD1. V lost 5 bases and J lost 2; bases outside the gene matches: 5. Germline V gene lookup returns CDR1 MNHNY and CDR2 SVGAGI (reference sequence). CDR3 length: 15 residues.

The chain joins TRBV27 to TRBJ1-2; TRBD1 is a possible D gene (6 bases). Germline V CDR1 and CDR2: MNHEY, SMNVEV (reference sequence). This CDR3 region has 14 residues. Trimming stripped 5 bases from V and 0 bases from J, with 10 bases between. This CDR3 is CASSPRQANYGYTF. CDR3 nucleotides: TGTGCCAGCAGTCCTAGACAGGCTAACTATGGCTACACCTTC.

The J gene is TRBJ1-6, the V gene TRBV7-2; tentatively, D is TRBD1 (6 bases). The CDR3 spans 15 residues. Germline CDR1 reads SGHTA; CDR2 reads FQGNSA. V was cut by 1 base and J by 4 bases, with 8 bases left in between. The CDR3 here is CASSLGTGYNSPLHF. DNA of the CDR3: TGTGCCAGCAGCTTAGGTACAGGGTATAATTCACCCCTCCACTTT.

The DNA for the CDR3 is TGTGCCAGCAGCCACTATGGGGGAGGGGACACTGAAGCTTTCTTT. This encodes CASSHYGGGDTEAFF. The genes are TRBV11-2 and TRBJ1-1; D is perhaps TRBD1 (5 bases). Germline V CDR1 and CDR2: SGHAT, FQNNGV. Trimming pared 5 bases from V and 3 bases from J, leaving 16 bases between. The CDR3 has 15 amino acids. The variable domain in full, completed from reference TRBV11-2 and TRBJ1-1, reads EAGVAQSPRYKIIEKRQSVAFWCNPISGHATLYWYQQILGQGPKLLIQFQNNGVVDDSQLPKDRFSAERLKGVDSTLKIQPAKLEDSAVYLCASSHYGGGDTEAFFGQGTRLTVV.

This sequence joins TRBV5-1 and TRBJ1-6; unclear D gene. Trimming shortened V by 5 bases and J by 0 bases, and 18 bases separated the two germline ends. The CDR3 totals 18 residues. Germline lookup yields CDR1 SGHRS and CDR2 YFSETQ. In DNA, the CDR3 is TGCGCCAGCAGGGAGGTAGCTGATCGAGTCTCCTATAATTCACCCCTCCACTTT. Protein: CASREVADRVSYNSPLHF.

This clone was detected only once. V gene TRBV7-2 combines with J gene TRBJ1-2, with 8 bases fitting TRBD1. The CDR3 is made up of 14 amino acids. V shed 4 bases, J shed 8 bases, and the junction held 9 bases outside the gene matches. Germline CDR1 SGHTA, CDR2 FQGNSA. CDR3 in amino acids: CASSSRGQVNGYTF. The CDR3 DNA reads as TGTGCCAGCAGCTCTCGGGGACAGGTTAACGGCTACACCTTC. The whole variable domain, filled in from reference TRBV7-2 and TRBJ1-2, reads GAGVSQSPSNKVTEKGKDVELRCDPISGHTALYWYRQSLGQGLEFLIYFQGNSAPDKSGLPSDRFSAERTGGSVSTLTIQRTQQEDSAVYLCASSSRGQVNGYTFGSGTRLTVV.

This chain links TRBV4-2 with TRBJ1-1; weak D call: TRBD1 (5 bases). V was shortened by 5 bases and J by 5 bases, with 15 bases between the two germline ends. Germline assignment: CDR1 LGHNA and CDR2 YNFKEQ. The CDR3 covers 14 residues. DNA of the CDR3: TGTGCCAGCAGCTCTACGGGGACTCTAACTGAAGCTTTCTTT. Translating it yields CASSSTGTLTEAFF.

This chain links TRBV5-6 with TRBJ1-1; tentative D call: TRBD1 (5 bases). The CDR3 extends over 11 amino acids. Trimming stripped 7 bases from V and 4 bases from J, with 8 bases between. CDR1 is SGHDT and CDR2 is YYEEEE in the germline V gene. The CDR3 spells CASGQGTEAFF. The CDR3 nucleotides are TGTGCCAGCGGCCAGGGCACTGAAGCTTTCTTT.

The chain recombines TRBV4-3 with TRBJ2-5; 7 positions agree with TRBD1. With V trimmed by 4 bases and J by 1 base, 6 bases remained unmatched. The CDR3 spans 15 residues. Per the germline V gene, CDR1 is LGHNA and CDR2 is YSLEER. The CDR3 sequence: CASSPGQVSQETQYF. CDR3 bases: TGCGCCAGCAGCCCCGGACAGGTCAGCCAAGAGACCCAGTACTTC.

The V call is TRBV11-1, the J call TRBJ2-3; 7 bases are a match to TRBD2. The CDR3 loop spans 13 amino acids. Germline CDR1 and CDR2: SGHAT and FQDESV (reference sequence). With V trimmed by 2 bases and J by 5 bases, 1 base remained unmatched. The chain's CDR3 is CASSLRGVDTQYF. CDR3 bases: TGTGCCAGCAGCTTACGGGGGGTAGATACGCAGTATTTT.

The chain joins TRBV28 to TRBJ2-1, with 9 bases that match TRBD2. This CDR3 has 15 amino acids. The trim removed 6 bases at V and 0 bases at J, leaving 3 bases unmatched. Germline CDR1 MDHEN, CDR2 SYDVKM. CDR3 sequence (DNA): TGTGCCAGCAGCGAGACTAGCGGCTCCTACAATGAGCAGTTCTTC. This gives the protein CASSETSGSYNEQFF.

This sequence joins TRBV2 and TRBJ2-1; 12 nucleotides line up with TRBD2. Trimming cost V 6 bases and J 9 bases; bases outside gene matches: 12. The CDR3 is 16 amino acids. Germline V lookup: CDR1 SNHLY, CDR2 FYNNEI. In nucleotides, the CDR3 is TGTGCCAGCAGCGGACGAGCTAGCGGGGGGGTTAGTGAGCAGTTCTTC. Protein product: CASSGRASGGVSEQFF.

The chain uses TRBV18 and TRBJ2-1; D remains ambiguous. Germline lookup yields CDR1 KGHSH and CDR2 LQKENI. The V end lost 2 bases, the J end lost 0 bases, and 8 bases lay between the germline ends. The CDR3 spans 15 residues. The CDR3: CASSPDVVSYNEQFF. CDR3 bases: TGTGCCAGCTCACCAGATGTAGTCTCCTACAATGAGCAGTTCTTC.